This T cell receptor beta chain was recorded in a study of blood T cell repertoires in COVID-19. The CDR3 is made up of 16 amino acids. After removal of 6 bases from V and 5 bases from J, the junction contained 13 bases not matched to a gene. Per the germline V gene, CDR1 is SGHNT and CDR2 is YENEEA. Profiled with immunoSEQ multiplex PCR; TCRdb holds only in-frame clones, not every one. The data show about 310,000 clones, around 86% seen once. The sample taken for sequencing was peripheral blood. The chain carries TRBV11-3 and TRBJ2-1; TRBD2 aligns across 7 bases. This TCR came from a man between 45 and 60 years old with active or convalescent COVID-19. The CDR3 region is CASRPGFRAGDNEQFF. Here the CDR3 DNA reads TGTGCCAGCAGGCCGGGATTCCGGGCGGGGGACAATGAGCAGTTCTTC.